These 15 T cell receptor beta chains came from one sample sequenced in a study of shared clonotypes between healthy human individuals (dated by TCRdb to 2020 to 2022). Receptors were amplified or captured by the immunoSEQ multiplex PCR assay. TCRdb took over this immuneACCESS table, retaining in-frame rearrangements with V and J assigned. Such tables are incomplete; in checked studies, under half of the missing clones stem from an unresolved V gene, and the remainder is unexplained. The sample table lists about 490,000 clones, less than 80% of them with a count of one. Clones ranked in the top ten supply approximately 12% of the sample. The sample consisted of PBMCs. These receptors all come from a woman aged 35 to 49 in good health. Some clones in this sample may be carry-over from other donors' samples.

The chain uses TRBV27 and TRBJ1-1; D perhaps matches TRBD1 (5 bases). The CDR3 has 16 residues. Trimming removed 2 bases at V and 1 base at J, with 14 bases between. CDR1 MNHEY and CDR2 SMNVEV come from the germline V gene (reference sequence). Here the CDR3 reads CASSLLSGRRNTEAFF. The DNA for the CDR3 is TGTGCCAGCAGTTTACTATCGGGGCGGAGGAACACTGAAGCTTTCTTT.

The chain uses TRBV5-3 and TRBJ1-3, with 8 bases identical to TRBD1. TRBV5-3 is recorded as an ORF, its role being uncertain. The CDR3 has 15 amino acids. V lost 2 bases and J lost 4; bases outside the gene matches: 5. CDR3: CARSFGTGTGNTIYF. CDR3 in DNA: TGTGCCAGAAGCTTCGGGACAGGAACGGGAAACACCATATATTTT.

The rearrangement joins TRBV18 to TRBJ1-1; no clear D. The CDR3 runs 12 residues. Germline lookup yields CDR1 KGHSH and CDR2 LQKENI. Between the trimmed V and J ends, which lost 2 bases and 2 bases, there was a span of 3 bases. The CDR3 bases are TGTGCCAGCTCACCAGAAAACACTGAAGCTTTCTTT. This gives the protein CASSPENTEAFF.

This sequence joins TRBV5-3 and TRBJ1-5; TRBD1 matches at 8 bases. TRBV5-3 is identified as an open reading frame with a role that is uncertain. This CDR3 spans 15 amino acids. With V trimmed by 4 bases and J by 1 base, 4 bases remained unmatched. Here the CDR3 reads CARSEQGVSNQPQHF. DNA for the CDR3: TGTGCCAGAAGCGAACAGGGGGTCAGCAATCAGCCCCAGCATTTT.

The chain combines TRBV5-1 with TRBJ2-1; 7 bases line up with TRBD1. The germline V gene encodes CDR1 SGHRS and CDR2 YFSETQ. This CDR3 spans 15 amino acids. V gave up 4 bases and J gave up 3 bases; unmatched junction bases: 7. CDR3 DNA: TGCGCCAGCAGCCCCCCCGGGACAGTCTACAATGAGCAGTTCTTC. Translation gives CASSPPGTVYNEQFF.

The V call is TRBV28, the J call TRBJ2-5; 7 bases are shared with TRBD2. The CDR3 extends over 13 amino acids. Germline CDR1 reads MDHEN; CDR2 reads SYDVKM. V trimming: 6 bases; J trimming: 4 bases; junction bases outside the gene matches: 5. CDR3 coding DNA: TGTGCCAGCAGCCGGGGGGAGACAGAGACCCAGTACTTC. Protein: CASSRGETETQYF.

This clone was detected a few times. This sequence joins TRBV19 and TRBJ1-4, with a possible D match to TRBD1 (6 bases). The CDR3 is 14 residues long. Germline V gene data show CDR1 as LNHDA and CDR2 as SQIVND (reference sequence). V was trimmed by 7 bases and J by 8 bases, leaving 17 bases between them. The CDR3 nucleotides are TGTGCCAGTAACCCCACAGGGATTGGCGAAAAACTGTTTTTT. It yields the protein CASNPTGIGEKLFF.

The rearrangement uses TRBV19 and TRBJ2-5; D is unclear. This CDR3 spans 13 amino acids. Trimming took off 3 bases at V and 1 base at J, with 6 bases between the two ends. Germline values: CDR1 LNHDA, CDR2 SQIVND (reference sequence). CDR3 sequence: CASSIPSQETQYF. CDR3 bases: TGTGCCAGTAGTATCCCAAGCCAAGAGACCCAGTACTTC.

This chain links TRBV30 with TRBJ2-3, with D perhaps assigned TRBD1 or TRBD2 (5 bases each). This CDR3 is built from 12 residues. V was clipped by 5 bases and J by 4 bases, with 10 bases between them. Germline assignment: CDR1 GTSNPN and CDR2 SVGIG (reference sequence). The CDR3, as DNA: TGTGCCTGGCAGGGAGAGCCAGATACGCAGTATTTT. Protein sequence: CAWQGEPDTQYF.

This clone was detected only a few times. CDR3 sequence (DNA): TGCGCCAGCAGTGCCCTATATAGCGGGAGTAACTACAATGAGCAGTTCTTC. Protein sequence: CASSALYSGSNYNEQFF. The rearrangement joins TRBV10-2 to TRBJ2-1; 9 nucleotides align to TRBD2. CDR1 and CDR2 from the germline V gene are WSHSY and SAAADI. Trimming removed 4 bases from V and 3 bases from J; junction bases left unmatched: 10. The CDR3 extends over 17 amino acids.

The chain carries TRBV9 and TRBJ2-3, with 8 bases that match TRBD1. This CDR3 has 16 amino acids. V shed 4 bases and J 5 bases; nucleotides not matched to a gene: 12. CDR1 is SGDLS and CDR2 is YYNGEE in the germline V gene. CDR3 nucleotides: TGTGCCAGCAGCCCGCAGGGGGCAGGGTCCCTAGATACGCAGTATTTT. It translates to CASSPQGAGSLDTQYF.

Many counts were recorded for this clone. The chain combines TRBV28 with TRBJ2-2; TRBD2 matches 10 bases. Trimming removed 6 bases from V and 4 bases from J; junction bases left unmatched: 8. CDR3 length: 16 amino acids. CDR1 is MDHEN, CDR2 SYDVKM, per germline. The CDR3 sequence is CASRSSGRIVTGELFF. For the CDR3, the DNA is TGTGCCAGCAGGAGTAGCGGGAGGATCGTCACCGGGGAGCTGTTTTTT.

The chain uses TRBV28 and TRBJ2-1, with 10 bases fitting TRBD2. Germline V gene lookup returns CDR1 MDHEN and CDR2 SYDVKM. Germline trimming cut 3 bases from V and 5 bases from J; bases unmatched to any gene: 4. The CDR3 sequence is 15 residues long. CDR3 DNA: TGTGCCAGCAGTTTTAGGCTAGCGGGAGACAATGAGCAGTTCTTC. The encoded protein is CASSFRLAGDNEQFF.

Concerning this clone itself: Other DNA variants within this sample encode the same CDR3. The rearrangement links TRBV19 to TRBJ1-5; 8 positions agree with TRBD1. The junction had 1 base not matched to a gene; V was cut back by 4 bases and J by 2 bases. The CDR3 length is 14 residues. Germline V gene sequence: CDR1 LNHDA, CDR2 SQIVND (reference sequence). The CDR3 sequence: CASSTTGGNQPQHF. CDR3 sequence (DNA): TGTGCCAGTAGTACGACAGGGGGCAATCAGCCCCAGCATTTT.

The gene calls are TRBV4-3 and TRBJ2-1; 9 nucleotides line up with TRBD2. The CDR3 runs to 18 residues. From germline, CDR1 is LGHNA and CDR2 YSLEER. Unmatched junction bases numbered 7, after V lost 0 bases and J lost 1 base. CDR3 in amino acids: CASSQEGGSGSSYNEQFF. CDR3 nucleotide sequence: TGCGCCAGCAGCCAAGAGGGGGGTAGCGGGAGTTCCTACAATGAGCAGTTCTTC.